This record concerns one TCR beta chain sequence. Antigen: not known. Per the germline V gene, CDR1 is ENHRY and CDR2 is SYGVKD. This CDR3 is 16 amino acids long. Deletions cut 3 bases from V and 8 bases from J, with 19 bases between. The sample is drawn from a study of T cell responses to AZD1222 COVID-19 vaccine. Findings and caveats of the study: Repertoire collection took place solely once the T cell response had peaked.

Second doses that came at about 4 or about 12 weeks were put together. Method: immunoSEQ multiplex PCR; TCRdb's copy keeps in-frame clones and lacks some. This table holds 120,000 or so clones, around 80% found once. This clonotype was obtained from an adult who received the AZD1222 COVID-19 vaccine. Sequenced material: peripheral blood, taken 28 days after the second AZD1222 dose. The V gene is TRBV10-3, the J gene TRBJ1-4; D call uncertain. The CDR3 DNA reads as TGTGCCATCAGTGATAAGCGAGTGGGCAGTGGCGAAAAACTGTTTTTT. Translating gives CAISDKRVGSGEKLFF.